This T cell receptor beta chain was profiled in a study of T cell responses to AZD1222 COVID-19 vaccine. Study-level results: Seropositive AZD1222 recipients at baseline numbered only 6 or 7.

Worth noting for this clone: The antigen remains undetermined.

Second doses were pooled across both intervals (about 4 or about 12 weeks). V was trimmed by 6 bases and J by 1 base, leaving 15 bases between them. Germline lookup yields CDR1 KGHSH and CDR2 LQKENI. The CDR3 loop spans 15 amino acids. Measured with immunoSEQ multiplex PCR; TCRdb has only the in-frame clones, and not every one. Of around 130,000 clones listed, 90% to 95% are singletons. This receptor was obtained from an adult who received the AZD1222 COVID-19 vaccine. The sample consisted of peripheral blood, taken 28 days after the second AZD1222 dose. The gene calls are TRBV18 and TRBJ1-1; the D is unclear. The CDR3 nucleotides read TGTGCCAGCTCGTTTCTGCCGCGGGGGAACACTGAAGCTTTCTTT. This translates into CASSFLPRGNTEAFF.